This TCR beta chain was captured by sequencing in a study of blood T cell repertoires in COVID-19. Produced via immunoSEQ multiplex PCR; TCRdb's table is partial and in-frame only. Here the sample spans 53,000 or so clones, over 75% being singletons. The TCR originated in a man between 40 and 49 years old with acute or convalescent COVID-19. The sequenced sample consisted of peripheral blood.

The CDR3 bases are TGCGCCAGCAGCCAAGATTCCCGGGAGGGTTCCTCTGGGGCCAACGTCCTGACTTTC. Protein: CASSQDSREGSSGANVLTF. J is TRBJ2-6 and V is TRBV4-1; 8 positions agree with TRBD2. V lost 0 bases and J lost 0; bases outside the gene matches: 7. The CDR3 consists of 19 residues. CDR1 is MGHRA and CDR2 is YSYEKL in the germline V gene.